The TCR beta chain under discussion was sequenced for a study of blood T cell repertoires in COVID-19. The method was immunoSEQ multiplex PCR; TCRdb's version includes in-frame clones alone and lacks a portion of them. The sample shows 200,000 to 250,000 clones, about nine tenths of them seen only once. In germline, CDR1 is MDHEN, CDR2 SYDVKM. V dropped 7 bases and J dropped 5; count of bases not matched to a gene: 18. This CDR3 contains 18 residues. The clonotype comes from a man in his 60s with acute or convalescent COVID-19. J is TRBJ2-5 and V is TRBV28; TRBD2 matches 11 bases. Material for sequencing was peripheral blood. CDR3 nucleotides: TGTGCCAGCACCATTCCCCTAGCGGGAGGTCAAGAGGGGGAGACCCAGTACTTC. This translates into CASTIPLAGGQEGETQYF.